The 13 T cell receptor beta chains listed next were all sequenced from one sample in a study of shared clonotypes between healthy human individuals. TCRdb's table, derived via immunoSEQ multiplex PCR, lists solely in-frame clones and lacks some. The sample records more than 900,000 clones, about 84% being singletons. Sequencing was carried out using memory CD4+ T cells from PBMCs. Specified subset: CD45RA-negative fraction. The receptor source for this set is a man younger than 35 in good health. Some clones in this sample may be carry-over from other donors' samples.

CDR3 in DNA: TGTGCCAGCAGTGTTTTTAACACTGAAGCTTTCTTT. Its translation is CASSVFNTEAFF. The rearrangement links TRBV6-1 to TRBJ1-1; no reliable D call. Germline V gene lookup returns CDR1 MNHNS and CDR2 SASEGT. This CDR3 comprises 12 residues. With 4 bases removed from V and 2 bases from J, the gap between germline ends came to 5 bases.

This clone has only a few counts. The rearrangement joins TRBV7-9 to TRBJ2-2, with D unclear. Trimming stripped 5 bases from V and 5 bases from J, with 12 bases between. Germline CDR1 and CDR2: SEHNR and FQNEAQ (reference sequence). This CDR3 is 14 amino acids long. CDR3: CASSPPRMTGELFF. The CDR3 DNA reads as TGTGCCAGCAGCCCCCCTCGTATGACCGGGGAGCTGTTTTTT.

The J gene is TRBJ2-3, the V gene TRBV6-4; D call uncertain. The CDR3 covers 15 residues. The V end was cut by 0 bases, the J end by 0 bases, with 7 bases between. Germline CDR1 reads MRHNA; CDR2 reads SNTAGT. The CDR3 nucleotides are TGTGCCAGCAGTGACTCTGGCCTCAGCACAGATACGCAGTATTTT. Translation gives CASSDSGLSTDTQYF.

This chain links TRBV20-1 with TRBJ2-1, with no clear D. CDR1 and CDR2 (germline): DFQATT, SNEGSKA (reference sequence). V gave up 0 bases and J gave up 8 bases, with 5 bases separating them. The CDR3 has 11 amino acids. This CDR3 is CSARDMYEQFF. The CDR3 coding sequence is TGCAGTGCTAGAGATATGTATGAGCAGTTCTTC.

This chain joins TRBV30 and TRBJ2-7, with 11 bases fitting TRBD1. The CDR3 is made up of 14 amino acids. Germline V CDR1 and CDR2: GTSNPN, SVGIG (reference sequence). V was pared by 3 bases and J by 2 bases, with 3 bases of the junction left unmatched. For the CDR3, the DNA is TGTGCCTGGAGCAAGGGACAGGGGGCCTACGAGCAGTACTTC. Translation: CAWSKGQGAYEQYF.

J is TRBJ2-3 and V is TRBV28; D gene uncertain. Germline V gene sequence: CDR1 MDHEN, CDR2 SYDVKM. The CDR3 loop spans 15 amino acids. The V end lost 2 bases, the J end lost 0 bases, and 9 bases lay between the germline ends. The DNA of the CDR3 is TGTGCCAGCAGTTTACCGGATTCTAGCACAGATACGCAGTATTTT. Protein: CASSLPDSSTDTQYF.

This clone was recorded once. The chain recombines TRBV28 with TRBJ1-1, with D unclear. The CDR3 is 16 residues long. In germline, CDR1 is MDHEN, CDR2 SYDVKM. Trimming removed 8 bases from V and 5 bases from J, with 24 bases in between. CDR3: CASGTPIRTFSTEAFF. Here the CDR3 DNA reads TGTGCCAGCGGCACTCCAATTCGGACTTTTAGTACTGAAGCTTTCTTT.

This clone was picked up many times. V gene TRBV28 combines with J gene TRBJ1-2; D not certain. Germline CDR1 and CDR2: MDHEN and SYDVKM. CDR3 length: 15 amino acids. Trimming took 4 bases from V and 3 from J, leaving 15 bases between them. The CDR3 loop is CASSSTGQTHYGYTF. In DNA form, the CDR3 reads TGTGCCAGCAGTTCCACCGGGCAGACACACTATGGCTACACCTTC.

The rearrangement joins TRBV11-1 to TRBJ1-1; D gene unclear. Germline V gene lookup returns CDR1 SGHAT and CDR2 FQDESV (reference sequence). This CDR3 spans 14 amino acids. Trimming pared 5 bases from V and 6 bases from J, leaving 16 bases between. The CDR3 spells CASSPEAGLAEAFF. CDR3 sequence (DNA): TGTGCCAGCAGCCCAGAAGCGGGGTTAGCTGAAGCTTTCTTT. Looking up the rest from reference TRBV11-1 and TRBJ1-1 gives the full variable domain: EAEVAQSPRYKITEKSQAVAFWCDPISGHATLYWYRQILGQGPELLVQFQDESVVDDSQLPKDRFSAERLKGVDSTLKIQPAELGDSAMYLCASSPEAGLAEAFFGQGTRLTVV.

V usage is TRBV20-1 and J usage is TRBJ2-7; D not certain. V gave up 0 bases and J gave up 11 bases, with 11 bases separating them. The CDR3 runs to 11 residues. Germline lookup yields CDR1 DFQATT and CDR2 SNEGSKA (reference sequence). The CDR3 DNA is TGCAGTGCTAGAGATGTTATAGATAAGTACTTC. This encodes CSARDVIDKYF.

Note on this clone: Other DNA sequences in the sample encode the same CDR3. The chain combines TRBV5-1 with TRBJ1-2, with 9 nucleotides matching TRBD1. Germline V gene sequence: CDR1 SGHRS, CDR2 YFSETQ. The CDR3 is 14 residues long. V shed 1 base, J shed 8 bases, and the junction held 6 bases outside the gene matches. In DNA, the CDR3 is TGCGCCAGCAGCTTGCCGGGGACAGGGAAGGGCTACACCTTC. Its translation: CASSLPGTGKGYTF.

This chain connects TRBV29-1 to TRBJ1-2, with TRBD1 matching 8 bases. V trimming: 3 bases; J trimming: 8 bases; junction bases outside the gene matches: 11. The CDR3 has 14 residues. The germline V gene has CDR1 SQVTM and CDR2 ANQGSEA. The CDR3 reads CSVDTDRETGGYTF. The CDR3 region has the DNA TGCAGCGTTGATACGGACAGGGAGACAGGAGGCTACACCTTC.

This sequence joins TRBV7-9 and TRBJ2-4; tentatively, D is TRBD2 (6 bases). V shed 8 bases and J shed 5 bases, with 16 bases lying between them. CDR3 length: 14 residues. Germline V lookup: CDR1 SEHNR, CDR2 FQNEAQ (reference sequence). For the CDR3, the DNA is TGTGCCAGCGGGAGGCGAAGGGACCAAAACATTCAGTACTTC. This translates into CASGRRRDQNIQYF. Complete variable domain (other parts from reference TRBV7-9 and TRBJ2-4): DTGVSQNPRHKITKRGQNVTFRCDPISEHNRLYWYRQTLGQGPEFLTYFQNEAQLEKSRLLSDRFSAERPKGSFSTLEIQRTEQGDSAMYLCASGRRRDQNIQYFGAGTRLSVL.